Listed below are T cell receptor beta chains from one sample, sequenced in a study of blood T cell repertoires in COVID-19. Measured with immunoSEQ multiplex PCR; TCRdb has only the in-frame clones, and not every one. The sample consists of 270,000 or so clones, about 90% of them appearing once. Sequencing was carried out using PBMCs or T cells enriched from blood (not recorded which). The receptors were sampled from a woman in her 30s with acute COVID-19. Both conserved end residues are part of each CDR3. The order of the fields is CDR3 DNA, CDR3 protein, J gene, V gene, D gene, clone size. D genes are given only for firm matches. Clone size appears in some rows only: once, few, many, or a class for an expanded clone.

TGTGCCAGCAGCTCCTCCGGAGACTACAATGAGCAGTTCTTC	CASSSSGDYNEQFF	TRBJ2-1	TRBV7-2	.	.
TGCGCCAGCAGCGTGCAGGGGGCAAGCACTGAAGCTTTCTTT	CASSVQGASTEAFF	TRBJ1-1	TRBV5-1	TRBD1	.
TGCGCCAGCAGCCAAACGATCGGGACAGGTCTTTACGAGCAGTACTTC	CASSQTIGTGLYEQYF	TRBJ2-7	TRBV4-1	TRBD1	.
TGTGCCAGTCGACAGGGTCCGCGATTGAACACTGAAGCTTTCTTT	CASRQGPRLNTEAFF	TRBJ1-1	TRBV19	TRBD1	.
TGTGCCAGCAGTTCCGCGACGGGTCTGAATGTTGGCTATGGCTACACCTTC	CASSSATGLNVGYGYTF	TRBJ1-2	TRBV27	.	.
TGTGCCAGCAGCCAAGGAACCCCGGGTGAAAAACTGTTTTTT	CASSQGTPGEKLFF	TRBJ1-4	TRBV3-1/TRBV3-2	.	.
TGCGCCAGCAGCTCACTAAGCGGGAGGGGCTCCTACAATGAGCAGTTCTTC	CASSSLSGRGSYNEQFF	TRBJ2-1	TRBV5-1	TRBD2	.
TGTGCCAGCAGTTTGCGAGCGGGAGATTACGAGCAGTACTTC	CASSLRAGDYEQYF	TRBJ2-7	TRBV28	TRBD2	once
TGTGCCAGCAGCTCGTCCACAGGCCTACTCTCCTACGAGCAGTACTTC	CASSSSTGLLSYEQYF	TRBJ2-7	TRBV7-9	.	.
TGTGCCAGCAGCCGCGGGGGGGCCGAAGATACACAGTATTTT	CASSRGGAEDTQYF	TRBJ2-3	TRBV7-3	TRBD2	once
TGTGCCAGCACCCCCGAGCCCTCCAAAAGCACAGATACGCAGTATTTT	CASTPEPSKSTDTQYF	TRBJ2-3	TRBV5-4	.	.
TGCGCCAGCAGGCGAACCCCCGGGACAGGGGATAATTCACCCCTCCACTTT	CASRRTPGTGDNSPLHF	TRBJ1-6	TRBV5-1	TRBD1	once
TGTGCCAGCAGTCGGGATTCGGCGGGGACTGAAGCTTTCTTT	CASSRDSAGTEAFF	TRBJ1-1	TRBV2	.	.
TGTGCCAGCTCACGAGAGACACCAGGAAACACCATATATTTT	CASSRETPGNTIYF	TRBJ1-3	TRBV18	.	.
TGTGCCAGCAGCTTGGTGGGGGCACAGTCACCCCTCCACTTT	CASSLVGAQSPLHF	TRBJ1-6	TRBV5-4	.	.
TGTGCCAGCCTCCCAGGGACTACAGGAATGTATGAAGCTTTCTTT	CASLPGTTGMYEAFF	TRBJ1-1	TRBV2	.	once
TGTGCCAGCAGCGTAACGGGGGGTTCTGGAAACACCATATATTTT	CASSVTGGSGNTIYF	TRBJ1-3	TRBV9	.	.
TGTGCCAGTGAACTAGCGTTAACGAACACCGGGGAGCTGTTTTTT	CASELALTNTGELFF	TRBJ2-2	TRBV19	TRBD2	.
TGTGCCAGCAGTTTCTCGGACAGGGGGCGTCAAGGCTACACCTTC	CASSFSDRGRQGYTF	TRBJ1-2	TRBV6-5	TRBD1	once
TGCGCCAGCAGCCAAGCCGCAACGGGTACGCAGTATTTT	CASSQAATGTQYF	TRBJ2-3	TRBV4-1	.	once
TGTGCCAGCAGTCCTGGGCAGGGGACTGAAGCTTTCTTT	CASSPGQGTEAFF	TRBJ1-1	TRBV6-5	.	.
TGTGCCTGGAGTGTACCCTCGAGACTAGCGGGGGGCTCCTACAATGAGCAGTTCTTC	CAWSVPSRLAGGSYNEQFF	TRBJ2-1	TRBV30	TRBD2	.
TGTGCCAGCAGTTCGGGACAGGGCGGCGAGCAGTACTTC	CASSSGQGGEQYF	TRBJ2-7	TRBV28	TRBD1	.
TGTGTCAGAAGCTTACATAAGGGGCAGGGGGGCACCGGGGAGCTGTTTTTT	CVRSLHKGQGGTGELFF	TRBJ2-2	TRBV7-5	.	few
TGTGCCAGCAGTGAATTACAGGGATTGACTGAAGCTTTCTTT	CASSELQGLTEAFF	TRBJ1-1	TRBV6-1	.	few
TGCGCCAGCAGGGTGAGCGGGGCCCCTTACGAGCAGTACTTC	CASRVSGAPYEQYF	TRBJ2-7	TRBV5-1	TRBD2	.
TGCAGCGTTGGTAGCGGGATTCACACCGGGGAGCTGTTTTTT	CSVGSGIHTGELFF	TRBJ2-2	TRBV29-1	TRBD2	.
TGTGCCAGCAGCTTAGTCCCAGGGGGTAATGAGCAGTTCTTC	CASSLVPGGNEQFF	TRBJ2-1	TRBV11-2	TRBD1	.